Below are 14 T cell receptor beta chains sequenced from a single sample in a study of CXCR3-negative and CXCR3-positive naive CD8 T cells. Study observations and caveats: TRB CDR3 hydrophobicity was greater in CXCR3-positive naive cells than in CXCR3-negative naive cells.

It was by 5' RACE with UMI labels that the TRB cDNA libraries were prepared. TCRdb re-analyzed the 5' RACE reads; it lists each CDR3 protein once, without DNA. The specimen's table records 120,000 to 150,000 distinct CDR3 sequences. These receptors' antigens are unknown. Sequencing was performed on naive CXCR3+ CD8+ T cells from blood. The subset was: CD45RO-CCR7+CD27+CD95- naive CD8+ T cells expressing CXCR3 (TNR3+). The receptors originated from a human donor in good health. Some clones in this sample may be carry-over from other donors' samples.

The chain recombines TRBV20-1 with TRBJ2-7. Germline CDR1 is DFQATT and CDR2 is SNEGSKA (reference sequence). The CDR3 consists of 12 residues. The CDR3 is CSARDTGYEQYF.

CDR3 in amino acids: CASSSTGVAEQYF. The genes are TRBV12-3 or TRBV12-4 and TRBJ2-7; as DNA is missing, the TRBD1 call by TCRdb cannot be tested. The CDR3 loop spans 13 amino acids.

The V and J genes are TRBV29-1 and TRBJ2-7; TCRdb gives TRBD2 as the D gene, but with no DNA this cannot be confirmed. This CDR3 contains 13 residues. The germline V gene encodes CDR1 SQVTM and CDR2 ANQGSEA. CDR3: CSVVLAGTYEQYF.

The chain carries TRBV9 and TRBJ2-1; the D call of TRBD1 rests on TCRdb alone, since no DNA is present to check it. The CDR3 has 14 amino acids. In germline, CDR1 is SGDLS, CDR2 YYNGEE. This chain's CDR3 is CASSAWDRGGEQFF.

The CDR3: CASSFRPGQGVNEQFF. V usage is TRBV14 and J usage is TRBJ2-1; the TCRdb call, TRBD1, lacks DNA for checking. Per the germline V gene, CDR1 is SGHDN and CDR2 is FVKESK. This CDR3 comprises 16 residues. Full variable domain (rest looked up from reference TRBV14 and TRBJ2-1): EAGVTQFPSHSVIEKGQTVTLRCDPISGHDNLYWYRRVMGKEIKFLLHFVKESKQDESGMPNNRFLAERTGGTYSTLKVQPAELEDSGVYFCASSFRPGQGVNEQFFGPGTRLTVL.

The V gene is TRBV4-1, the J gene TRBJ2-7. Germline V CDR1 and CDR2: MGHRA, YSYEKL. This CDR3 is 15 amino acids long. This CDR3 reads CASSQEVDSSYEQYF.

V is TRBV19 and J is TRBJ1-1; TCRdb selects TRBD1, and the lack of DNA leaves this call unchecked. Germline V gene lookup returns CDR1 LNHDA and CDR2 SQIVND (reference sequence). The CDR3 is 15 amino acids. The CDR3 region is CASSINDRVNTEAFF.

This chain joins TRBV4-1 and TRBJ2-7; lacking DNA, the TRBD2 call made by TCRdb goes unchecked. The CDR3 consists of 15 residues. Germline V gives CDR1 MGHRA, CDR2 YSYEKL. CDR3 protein: CASSQGLGGVYEQYF.

This rearrangement joins TRBV5-8 to TRBJ1-2; without DNA, the TCRdb call of TRBD1 cannot be checked. The CDR3 runs to 14 residues. From germline, CDR1 is SGHTS and CDR2 YDEGEE. The CDR3 sequence is CASSKGPEYYGYTF.

The V call is TRBV12-3 or TRBV12-4, the J call TRBJ1-6; the TCRdb call, TRBD1, lacks DNA for checking. The CDR3 is 17 amino acids. The CDR3 spells CASRVRDRSSYNSPLHF.

The chain has TRBV20-1 and TRBJ2-7. CDR1 is DFQATT and CDR2 is SNEGSKA in the germline V gene (reference sequence). This CDR3 is 15 amino acids long. CDR3: CSARDGAANSYEQYF.

The genes are TRBV29-1 and TRBJ2-5; TCRdb's D call, TRBD1, is unchecked because there is no DNA. There are 11 residues in the CDR3. Looked up from germline, CDR1 is SQVTM and CDR2 is ANQGSEA. This chain's CDR3 is CSAHRGETQYF.

The gene calls are TRBV28 and TRBJ2-1; without DNA, the TCRdb call of TRBD1 cannot be checked. Per the germline V gene, CDR1 is MDHEN and CDR2 is SYDVKM. The CDR3 spans 16 residues. The CDR3 is CASLDASGGPYNEQFF.

This chain links TRBV20-1 with TRBJ2-7; TCRdb designates TRBD1, a call that cannot be tested without DNA. The CDR3 has 14 residues. Germline V gives CDR1 DFQATT, CDR2 SNEGSKA (reference sequence). The CDR3 loop is CSARDGTASYEQYF.